A single sample is the source of the 27 T cell receptor beta chains below, sequenced in a study of blood T cell repertoires in COVID-19 (dated by TCRdb to 2019 to 2021). To prepare the library, the immunoSEQ multiplex PCR assay was applied. TCRdb retrieved this table from immuneACCESS and kept in-frame rearrangements only. Not all clones are present; in checked studies, unresolved V genes account for under half, and no reason is known for the remainder. This sample comprises approximately 250,000 clones, roughly 88% of them detected only once. The top ten constitute more than 1% of the sample. Sequencing was carried out using PBMCs or T cells enriched from blood (not recorded which). The source of these receptors is a woman in her thirties or forties with acute COVID-19.

The genes are TRBV6-5 and TRBJ1-6; a weak D match, TRBD1 (6 bases). V was cut by 8 bases and J by 4 bases, with 9 bases left in between. The CDR3 loop spans 13 amino acids. Germline V CDR1 and CDR2: MNHEY, SVGAGI. CDR3 residues: CASSTGYNSPLHF. CDR3 bases: TGTGCCAGCTCGACAGGTTATAATTCACCCCTCCACTTT.

The chain recombines TRBV5-1 with TRBJ1-2, with 8 nucleotides matching TRBD1. The junction had 11 bases not matched to a gene; V was cut back by 4 bases and J by 3 bases. The CDR3 has 16 amino acids. Germline loops: CDR1 SGHRS, CDR2 YFSETQ. The CDR3 DNA follows: TGCGCCAGCAGCCAGGGCAGGGGGCACTTTGACTATGGCTACACCTTC. Translated: CASSQGRGHFDYGYTF.

The CDR3 is CATSRGEAGLIDTQYF. CDR3 DNA sequence: TGTGCCACCAGCAGGGGGGAAGCGGGGCTTATAGATACGCAGTATTTT. The V gene is TRBV15, the J gene TRBJ2-3; 7 nucleotides agree with TRBD2. J lost 5 bases, V lost 3 bases, and 11 bases had no gene match. CDR1 and CDR2 (germline): LNHNV, YYDKDF (reference sequence). The CDR3 is 16 residues long.

The chain carries TRBV10-3 and TRBJ2-3, with D uncertain. Trimming took 3 bases from V and 2 from J, leaving 9 bases between them. The CDR3 runs 14 residues. Germline assignment: CDR1 ENHRY and CDR2 SYGVKD. DNA for the CDR3: TGTGCCATCAGTGAACAGTCCACCACAGATACGCAGTATTTT. It yields the protein CAISEQSTTDTQYF.

This chain joins TRBV24-1 and TRBJ1-2; the match to TRBD1 covers 8 bases. The V gene end was trimmed by 4 bases and the J gene end by 13 bases; junction bases not matched to a gene: 19. CDR3 length: 16 residues. Per germline, CDR1 KGHDR and CDR2 SFDVKD. The CDR3 spells CATSDHNDRGRHLFTF. The CDR3 bases are TGTGCCACCAGTGACCATAACGACAGGGGAAGACACCTTTTCACCTTC.

The chain carries TRBV10-2 and TRBJ1-2, with 8 bases that match TRBD1. The V segment lost 6 bases and the J segment 7 bases; nucleotides outside the gene matches: 10. Germline loops: CDR1 WSHSY, CDR2 SAAADI. The CDR3 length is 14 residues. CDR3 residues: CASRGQEMVGGYTF. Written as DNA, the CDR3 is TGCGCCAGCAGGGGACAGGAGATGGTTGGTGGCTACACCTTC.

As concerns this clone: One end of the junction does not line up with germline, which may come from a read error. V gene TRBV6-6 combines with J gene TRBJ1-2; D gene ambiguous. Germline CDR1 and CDR2: MNHNY and SVGAGI (reference sequence). The CDR3 sequence is 14 residues long. As DNA, the CDR3 is TGTGTCAGCAGTCCCCCCAGCGGGAACTATGGCTACACCTTC. As protein: CVSSPPSGNYGYTF.

This clone showed up just once. This chain links TRBV5-1 with TRBJ1-1; the match to TRBD1 covers 10 bases. CDR1 SGHRS and CDR2 YFSETQ come from the germline V gene. V lost 4 bases, J lost 10 bases, and 13 bases stayed unmatched. The CDR3 covers 15 residues. CDR3 DNA sequence: TGCGCCAGCAGCGAGCGGACAGGGGGGGAACCTGGAGCTTTCTTT. It codes for CASSERTGGEPGAFF.

The chain links TRBV5-6 to TRBJ1-5; 12 bases are a match to TRBD1. From germline, CDR1 is SGHDT and CDR2 YYEEEE. Trimming at V came to 1 base and at J to 3 bases, leaving 8 bases not matched to a gene. The CDR3 is made up of 18 amino acids. CDR3 sequence: CASSLSGTGGAYNQPQHF. CDR3 coding DNA: TGTGCCAGCAGCTTGAGTGGGACAGGGGGCGCGTACAATCAGCCCCAGCATTTT.

The chain employs TRBV5-6 and TRBJ2-1; possible D gene TRBD2, 6 bases. Germline-derived CDR1 and CDR2 are SGHDT and YYEEEE. The CDR3 has 18 residues. V lost 0 bases and J 0 bases, leaving 16 bases between the germline ends. DNA of the CDR3: TGTGCCAGCAGCTTGGGAGGTTCCGCGGGGAGCTCCTACAATGAGCAGTTCTTC. It yields the protein CASSLGGSAGSSYNEQFF.

This clone appeared once. V and J are TRBV11-2 and TRBJ2-5; D not certain. Germline CDR1 reads SGHAT; CDR2 reads FQNNGV. V gave up 5 bases and J gave up 0 bases, with 7 bases separating them. The CDR3 runs 13 residues. The CDR3 DNA follows: TGTGCCAGCAGCCCCGACTACCAAGAGACCCAGTACTTC. Translated: CASSPDYQETQYF.

This rearrangement joins TRBV6-5 to TRBJ2-7; TRBD1 agrees at 9 bases. The CDR3 is 14 amino acids. The V gene's germline CDR1 is MNHEY and CDR2 SVGAGI. The V and J ends lost 6 bases and 2 bases, in that order; junction bases with no gene match: 5. The CDR3 region is CASSRQGGAYEQYF. The CDR3 DNA reads TGTGCCAGCAGCAGACAGGGGGGGGCCTACGAGCAGTACTTC.

J is TRBJ2-1 and V is TRBV9; 9 bases match TRBD2. The V segment lost 3 bases and the J segment 4 bases; nucleotides outside the gene matches: 5. This CDR3 is 15 amino acids long. CDR1 SGDLS and CDR2 YYNGEE come from the germline V gene. The DNA of the CDR3 is TGTGCCAGCAGCGGTAGCGGGAGCCCTTACAATGAGCAGTTCTTC. As protein: CASSGSGSPYNEQFF.

V usage is TRBV5-1 and J usage is TRBJ2-7; 11 bases are shared with TRBD2. Germline lookup yields CDR1 SGHRS and CDR2 YFSETQ. The CDR3 is 14 residues long. V shed 2 bases, J shed 6 bases, and the junction held 4 bases outside the gene matches. The CDR3 spells CASSLLAGEGEQYF. CDR3 DNA sequence: TGCGCCAGCAGCTTACTAGCGGGGGAGGGCGAGCAGTACTTC.

The rearrangement links TRBV15 to TRBJ1-5; D may be TRBD1 (6 bases). The CDR3 has 16 amino acids. From germline, CDR1 is LNHNV and CDR2 YYDKDF (reference sequence). V gave up 5 bases and J gave up 3 bases, with 17 bases separating them. CDR3 coding DNA: TGTGCCACCAGCCGAGGGGGTGACAGTAACAATCAGCCCCAGCATTTT. This codes for CATSRGGDSNNQPQHF.

The CDR3 DNA reads as TGTGCCAGCAGTTTATTTTACGGACTAGCGGGAGTCCCAGATACGCAGTATTTT. Its translation is CASSLFYGLAGVPDTQYF. The chain has TRBV28 and TRBJ2-3, with 13 bases aligning to TRBD2. Per the germline V gene, CDR1 is MDHEN and CDR2 is SYDVKM. The CDR3 is made up of 18 amino acids. The V and J ends lost 1 base and 4 bases, in that order; junction bases with no gene match: 8.

CDR3 residues: CASSQVETGYYEQYV. For the CDR3, the DNA is TGTGCCAGCAGCCAAGTGGAGACAGGGTATTACGAGCAGTACGTC. The gene calls are TRBV3-1 (or the pseudogene TRBV3-2) and TRBJ2-7, with 7 positions matching TRBD1. The V and J ends lost 1 base and 4 bases, in that order; junction bases with no gene match: 7. Germline CDR1 reads LGHDT; CDR2 reads YNNKEL (reference sequence). The CDR3 totals 15 residues.

In this sample, this clone turned up a few times. This rearrangement joins TRBV4-3 to TRBJ2-3, with D unresolved. Trimming took off 0 bases at V and 6 bases at J, with 7 bases between the two ends. The germline CDR1 and CDR2 sequences are LGHNA and YSLEER. There are 13 residues in the CDR3. CDR3 sequence: CASSQERWDTQYF. DNA for the CDR3: TGCGCCAGCAGCCAAGAGCGTTGGGATACGCAGTATTTT.

The rearrangement uses TRBV18 and TRBJ1-1; 7 bases fit TRBD1. This CDR3 is 14 amino acids long. The junction had 5 bases not matched to a gene; V was cut back by 1 base and J by 6 bases. Germline V lookup: CDR1 KGHSH, CDR2 LQKENI. CDR3: CASSPLVRGPEAFF. CDR3 sequence (DNA): TGTGCCAGCTCACCACTCGTGAGGGGGCCTGAAGCTTTCTTT.

The V gene is TRBV11-2, the J gene TRBJ1-2, with 8 bases lining up with TRBD1. This CDR3 contains 15 residues. Germline values: CDR1 SGHAT, CDR2 FQNNGV. The junction had 9 bases not matched to a gene; V was cut back by 1 base and J by 8 bases. DNA for the CDR3: TGTGCCAGCAGCTTAGCCCAACCCGGGACAGGAGGCTACACCTTC. Amino acids: CASSLAQPGTGGYTF.

The rearrangement joins TRBV7-2 to TRBJ1-3; no clear D. CDR3 length: 15 residues. V lost 1 base and J 0 bases, leaving 7 bases between the germline ends. Germline lookup yields CDR1 SGHTA and CDR2 FQGNSA. The CDR3 sequence: CASSLDLNSGNTIYF. CDR3 coding DNA: TGTGCCAGCAGCTTAGACTTAAACTCTGGAAACACCATATATTTT.

The CDR3 is CASRNKPGFYNSPLHF. CDR3 nucleotides: TGTGCCAGCAGGAACAAGCCGGGGTTTTATAATTCACCCCTCCACTTT. The chain recombines TRBV28 with TRBJ1-6, with D uncertain. V was pared by 6 bases and J by 4 bases, with 16 bases between. The CDR3 runs 16 residues. Per the germline V gene, CDR1 is MDHEN and CDR2 is SYDVKM.

The chain recombines TRBV12-3 or TRBV12-4 with TRBJ1-1; D remains unclear. The CDR3 totals 13 residues. Trimming took off 0 bases at V and 9 bases at J, with 11 bases between the two ends. CDR3 sequence (DNA): TGTGCCAGCAGTTTAGCGAGTCCGGTTCAAGCTTTCTTT. Protein sequence: CASSLASPVQAFF.

V usage is TRBV2 and J usage is TRBJ1-2; possibly TRBD1 for D (6 bases). The V end lost 8 bases, the J end lost 8 bases, and 18 bases lay between the germline ends. This CDR3 has 13 amino acids. Germline V gene sequence: CDR1 SNHLY, CDR2 FYNNEI. CDR3 DNA sequence: TGTGCCAGCGGAGGAACAGGGTTGGGCGGCTACACCTTC. Its protein is CASGGTGLGGYTF.

Only one count was recorded for this clone. The chain uses TRBV10-3 and TRBJ1-1; 10 bases match TRBD1. V lost 5 bases, J lost 6 bases, and 9 bases stayed unmatched. Germline V gene data show CDR1 as ENHRY and CDR2 as SYGVKD. This CDR3 spans 15 amino acids. The chain's CDR3 is CAISRTGGGGSEAFF. CDR3 in DNA: TGTGCCATCAGTCGGACAGGGGGAGGGGGTTCTGAAGCTTTCTTT.

J is TRBJ1-1 and V is TRBV10-2, with TRBD1 matching over 7 bases. Germline CDR1 is WSHSY and CDR2 is SAAADI. The CDR3 spans 17 residues. V lost 3 bases, J lost 0 bases, and 10 bases stayed unmatched. CDR3 nucleotide sequence: TGCGCCAGCAGTGACTTAGACAGGGCAGTCGTGAACACTGAAGCTTTCTTT. Encoded protein: CASSDLDRAVVNTEAFF.

This clone was seen a handful of times. V and J are TRBV27 and TRBJ2-7, with D maybe TRBD2 (6 bases). From germline, CDR1 is MNHEY and CDR2 SMNVEV (reference sequence). The CDR3 has 13 amino acids. Trimming stripped 6 bases from V and 7 bases from J, with 16 bases between. As DNA, the CDR3 is TGTGCCAGCAGCACCGGGGCTGGAGGGGAGCAGTACGTC. It encodes CASSTGAGGEQYV.